The 5 T cell receptor beta chains given below trace back to one sample, sequenced in a study of blood T cell repertoires in COVID-19. Profiling relied on immunoSEQ multiplex PCR, and the TCRdb table lists in-frame clones only, not all of them. The sample comprises around 270,000 clones, about 88% of which are singletons, and approximately 2% rests with the top ten. The sequenced material came from peripheral blood. Source of these receptors: a man aged 25 to 45 with active or convalescent COVID-19.

The chain uses TRBV6-1 and TRBJ1-2; D ambiguous. Trimming removed 1 base from V and 4 bases from J, with 10 bases in between. The CDR3 consists of 14 residues. Germline CDR1 is MNHNS and CDR2 is SASEGT. CDR3 sequence: CASSEGGNVYGYTF. The CDR3 coding sequence is TGTGCCAGCAGTGAAGGTGGCAACGTCTATGGCTACACCTTC.

This sequence joins TRBV27 and TRBJ2-5, with 10 bases fitting TRBD1. Germline CDR1 reads MNHEY; CDR2 reads SMNVEV (reference sequence). This CDR3 comprises 18 residues. J was trimmed by 4 bases and V by 4 bases; bases with no gene match: 15. This CDR3 is CASSSRPWTGGRPETQYF. The CDR3 DNA follows: TGTGCCAGCAGTTCCCGACCCTGGACAGGGGGGAGGCCAGAGACCCAGTACTTC.

This clone appeared a single time. The V gene is TRBV25-1, the J gene TRBJ2-7; D not resolved. The V end lost 2 bases, the J end lost 5 bases, and 4 bases lay between the germline ends. The CDR3 spans 11 residues. Germline V gives CDR1 MGHDK, CDR2 SYGVNS. Here the CDR3 DNA reads TGTGCCAGCAGTGAAGGAGACGAGCAGTACTTC. Amino acid sequence: CASSEGDEQYF.

For the CDR3, the DNA is TGTGCCAGCAGCCCGGACTTGGCGGAGACCCAGTACTTC. Translated: CASSPDLAETQYF. The V call is TRBV7-2, the J call TRBJ2-5; maybe TRBD2 (5 bases). CDR3 length equals 13 residues. Germline CDR1 and CDR2: SGHTA and FQGNSA. V lost 5 bases, J lost 5 bases, and 12 bases lay in between.

This rearrangement joins TRBV5-6 to TRBJ2-7; 7 bases agree with TRBD2. The trim removed 3 bases at V and 6 bases at J, leaving 6 bases unmatched. This CDR3 spans 13 amino acids. Germline CDR1 is SGHDT and CDR2 is YYEEEE. CDR3 nucleotides: TGTGCCAGCAGCTATGGACTAGTCGGCGAGCAGTACTTC. Translated, it gives CASSYGLVGEQYF.